Described below is a single T cell receptor beta chain sequence and its context. The antigen is not known. The sample's time point: healthy volunteer bleed at 6 weeks. Total RNA came from unfractionated whole blood. Individual cDNA molecules received unique molecular identifiers in the library. TCRdb fed the RACE reads into MiXCR, producing one record per CDR3 protein. This sample yields some 77,000 distinct CDR3 sequences, of which approximately 8.1% are seen a single time; about 1.7% belongs to the top ten. The data stem from a study of human T cells and chemical hapten exposure. Overall study: Minor pooled library volume differences mainly drove per-sample TCR yield variation.

Overall study findings and caveats: High-frequency TCRs, those above 1 in 1000, stayed the same after DPC sensitization.

The CDR3 runs to 11 residues. V lost 5 bases to trimming and J lost 11 bases, with 12 bases between them. The V gene's germline CDR1 is MNHNY and CDR2 SVGAGI (reference sequence). The chain uses TRBV6-6 and TRBJ1-1, with D uncertain. Source material: whole blood. The receptor comes from a female donor in good health. Some clones in this sample may be carry-over from other donors' samples. CDR3 in DNA: TGTGCCAGCAGTGACAAGTCCAAGGCTTTCTTT. Translation gives CASSDKSKAFF.